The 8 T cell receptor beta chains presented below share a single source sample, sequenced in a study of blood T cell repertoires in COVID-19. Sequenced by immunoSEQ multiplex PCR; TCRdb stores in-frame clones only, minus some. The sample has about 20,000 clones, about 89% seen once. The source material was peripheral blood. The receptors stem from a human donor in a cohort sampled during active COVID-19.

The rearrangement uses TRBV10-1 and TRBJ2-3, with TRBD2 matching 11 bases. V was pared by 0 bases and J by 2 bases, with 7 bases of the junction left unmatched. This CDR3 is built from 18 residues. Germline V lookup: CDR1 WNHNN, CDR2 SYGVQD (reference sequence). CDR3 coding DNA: TGCGCCAGCAGTGAGTCGCTAGCGGGAGGAGTTGTCACAGATACGCAGTATTTT. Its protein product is CASSESLAGGVVTDTQYF.

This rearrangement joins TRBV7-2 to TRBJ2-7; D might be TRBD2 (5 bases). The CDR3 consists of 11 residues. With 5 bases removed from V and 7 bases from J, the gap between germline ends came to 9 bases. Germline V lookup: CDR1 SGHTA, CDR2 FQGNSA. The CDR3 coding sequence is TGTGCCAGCAGCCGAGGGTGGGAGCAGTACTTC. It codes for CASSRGWEQYF.

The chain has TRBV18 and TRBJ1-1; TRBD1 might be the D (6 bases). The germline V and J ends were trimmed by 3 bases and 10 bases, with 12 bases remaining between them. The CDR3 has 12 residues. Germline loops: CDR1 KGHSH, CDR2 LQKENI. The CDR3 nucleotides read TGTGCCAGCTCACCGAACAGGGATGTAGCTTTCTTT. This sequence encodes CASSPNRDVAFF.

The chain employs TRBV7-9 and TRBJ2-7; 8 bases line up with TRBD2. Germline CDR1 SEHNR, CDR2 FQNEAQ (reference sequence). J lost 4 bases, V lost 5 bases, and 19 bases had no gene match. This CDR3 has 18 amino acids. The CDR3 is CASSDPPLLSGGLYEQYF. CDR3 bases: TGTGCCAGCAGCGACCCTCCTCTTCTATCGGGGGGGCTTTACGAGCAGTACTTC.

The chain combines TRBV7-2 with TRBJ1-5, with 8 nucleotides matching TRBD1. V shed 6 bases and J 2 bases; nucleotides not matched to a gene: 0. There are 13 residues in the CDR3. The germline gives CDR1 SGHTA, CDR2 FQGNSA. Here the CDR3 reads CASRGQGNQPQHF. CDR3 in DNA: TGTGCCAGCAGGGGACAGGGCAATCAGCCCCAGCATTTT.

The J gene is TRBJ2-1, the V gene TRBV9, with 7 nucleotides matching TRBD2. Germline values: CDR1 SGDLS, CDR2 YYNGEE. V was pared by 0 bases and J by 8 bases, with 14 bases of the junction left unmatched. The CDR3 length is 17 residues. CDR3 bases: TGTGCCAGCAGCGTAGGTTTCGGCCCGCCCGCGGGGGATGAGCAGTTCTTC. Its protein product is CASSVGFGPPAGDEQFF.

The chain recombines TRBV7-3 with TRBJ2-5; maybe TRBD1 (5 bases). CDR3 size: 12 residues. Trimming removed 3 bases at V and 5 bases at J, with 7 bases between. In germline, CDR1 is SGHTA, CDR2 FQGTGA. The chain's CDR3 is CASSLDTETQYF. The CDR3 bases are TGTGCCAGCAGCTTGGACACCGAGACCCAGTACTTC.

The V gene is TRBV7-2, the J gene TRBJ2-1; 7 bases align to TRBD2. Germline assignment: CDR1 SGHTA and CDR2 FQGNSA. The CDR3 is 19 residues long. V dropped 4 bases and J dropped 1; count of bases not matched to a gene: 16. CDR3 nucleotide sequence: TGTGCCAGCAGCTCACCAGGAGGGGCTAGCGGCAAGTCCTACAATGAGCAGTTCTTC. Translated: CASSSPGGASGKSYNEQFF.